One and the same sample provided the 26 T cell receptor beta chains below, sequenced in a study of blood T cell repertoires in COVID-19. Sequenced by immunoSEQ multiplex PCR; TCRdb stores in-frame clones only, minus some. The repertoire holds about 240,000 clones, approximately 80% seen once, with roughly 8% in the top ten. The sequenced sample was peripheral blood. Receptors originate from a woman older than 75 with COVID-19, enrolled during active disease.

V usage is TRBV9 and J usage is TRBJ2-1, with 8 bases aligning to TRBD1. CDR3 length equals 13 residues. Germline-derived CDR1 and CDR2 are SGDLS and YYNGEE. The V segment lost 5 bases and the J segment 8 bases; nucleotides outside the gene matches: 6. CDR3 residues: CASRGQGKDEQFF. Here the CDR3 DNA reads TGTGCCAGCAGAGGACAGGGCAAAGATGAGCAGTTCTTC.

V gene TRBV24-1 combines with J gene TRBJ1-2; D remains unclear. The CDR3 has 14 amino acids. Germline CDR1 and CDR2: KGHDR and SFDVKD. Trimming took 3 bases from V and 4 from J, leaving 11 bases between them. For the CDR3, the DNA is TGTGCCACCAGTGATCCCAGTTTCGCCTATGGCTACACCTTC. Translating it yields CATSDPSFAYGYTF.

This rearrangement joins TRBV7-9 to TRBJ1-1; D is undetermined. The V and J ends lost 3 bases and 4 bases respectively, with 9 bases between them. The V gene's germline CDR1 is SEHNR and CDR2 FQNEAQ (reference sequence). CDR3 length equals 13 residues. The CDR3 reads CASSLEGGTEAFF. The CDR3 DNA is TGTGCCAGCAGCTTGGAGGGTGGCACTGAAGCTTTCTTT.

This chain connects TRBV3-1 (or the pseudogene TRBV3-2) to TRBJ2-7; D is uncertain. This CDR3 is 15 amino acids long. Trimming took 5 bases from V and 3 from J, leaving 17 bases between them. Germline V gives CDR1 LGHDT, CDR2 YNNKEL (reference sequence). CDR3 sequence: CASSDDTRKVYEQYF. The CDR3 nucleotides are TGTGCCAGCAGCGATGACACGCGAAAGGTCTACGAGCAGTACTTC.

This clone appeared a single time. CDR3 loop: CASSAQQGYGYTF. In nucleotides, the CDR3 is TGTGCCAGCAGTGCACAACAGGGGTACGGCTACACCTTC. The V call is TRBV12-3 or TRBV12-4, the J call TRBJ1-2; 7 nucleotides line up with TRBD1. V was clipped by 5 bases and J by 8 bases; unmatched bases: 8. The CDR3 is 13 residues long.

This clone was counted only a few times. Other DNA sequences within the sample encode an identical CDR3. The chain combines TRBV6-4 with TRBJ1-1; D is undetermined. The V end was cut by 0 bases, the J end by 1 base, with 6 bases between. The CDR3 totals 14 residues. From germline, CDR1 is MRHNA and CDR2 SNTAGT. CDR3 coding DNA: TGTGCCAGCAGTGACTCGAGTCGGAACACTGAAGCTTTCTTT. This translates into CASSDSSRNTEAFF.

This chain connects TRBV10-3 to TRBJ1-2; D unclear. The CDR3 covers 13 residues. Germline loops: CDR1 ENHRY, CDR2 SYGVKD. The V end was cut by 0 bases, the J end by 6 bases, with 8 bases between. The CDR3 reads CAISESTGNGYTF. CDR3 coding DNA: TGTGCCATCAGTGAGTCGACGGGTAATGGCTACACCTTC.

The chain employs TRBV10-3 and TRBJ1-6; TRBD1 matches 7 bases. Germline V gene sequence: CDR1 ENHRY, CDR2 SYGVKD. V was pared by 6 bases and J by 10 bases, with 6 bases of the junction left unmatched. This CDR3 region has 13 residues. Written as DNA, the CDR3 is TGTGCCATCAGATCAACAGGGGAATCACCCCTCCACTTT. Residues: CAIRSTGESPLHF.

This clone is a singleton in its sample. The J gene is TRBJ2-2, the V gene TRBV11-3, with TRBD2 identical over 8 bases. The CDR3 sequence is 19 residues long. Trimming at V came to 1 base and at J to 5 bases, leaving 15 bases not matched to a gene. CDR1 SGHNT and CDR2 YENEEA come from the germline V gene. The CDR3 region has the DNA TGTGCCAGCAGCTTAGGGGAGGCCGGGAGGGCCTTTGGGACCGGGGAGCTGTTTTTT. The encoded protein is CASSLGEAGRAFGTGELFF.

CDR3 region: CASSEIGTGLPEQYF. The CDR3 DNA is TGTGCCAGCAGTGAAATTGGGACAGGGCTCCCCGAGCAGTACTTC. This chain connects TRBV6-1 to TRBJ2-7; 9 nucleotides align to TRBD1. J was trimmed by 6 bases and V by 2 bases; bases with no gene match: 8. Looked up from germline, CDR1 is MNHNS and CDR2 is SASEGT. This CDR3 is built from 15 residues.

This chain links TRBV5-1 with TRBJ2-4; 10 bases are a match to TRBD2. The germline gives CDR1 SGHRS, CDR2 YFSETQ. The CDR3 contains 14 residues. V lost 4 bases to trimming and J lost 6 bases; unmatched junction nucleotides: 4. CDR3 nucleotides: TGCGCCAGCAGCAAATCTAGCGGGGGAAACATTCAGTACTTC. Protein sequence: CASSKSSGGNIQYF.

This clone was found a few times. The genes are TRBV9 and TRBJ1-2, with a possible D match to TRBD1 (5 bases). The V end was cut by 4 bases, the J end by 2 bases, with 18 bases between. The germline V gene has CDR1 SGDLS and CDR2 YYNGEE. The length of the CDR3 is 16 residues. The CDR3 loop reads CASSPGQGAGNYGYTF. CDR3 in DNA: TGTGCCAGCAGCCCCGGCCAGGGTGCGGGAAACTATGGCTACACCTTC.

This chain joins TRBV9 and TRBJ1-4; no reliable D call. CDR3 length: 12 residues. V lost 7 bases, J lost 10 bases, and 14 bases lay in between. Germline V CDR1 and CDR2: SGDLS, YYNGEE. In DNA form, the CDR3 reads TGTGCCAGCTGGGCTCCAGAAGGAAAACTGTTTTTT. Its protein is CASWAPEGKLFF.

The V and J genes are TRBV4-2 and TRBJ2-2, with D unclear. The CDR3 length is 17 residues. Germline lookup yields CDR1 LGHNA and CDR2 YNFKEQ. V shed 2 bases and J shed 3 bases, with 16 bases lying between them. The CDR3 coding sequence is TGTGCCAGCAGCCAAAGCCTCTTCGGGTCCGACACCGGGGAGCTGTTTTTT. This sequence encodes CASSQSLFGSDTGELFF.

The V gene is TRBV4-1, the J gene TRBJ2-7; no firm D call. V lost 1 base and J 7 bases, leaving 14 bases between the germline ends. The CDR3 spans 14 residues. CDR1 and CDR2 (germline): MGHRA, YSYEKL. The chain's CDR3 is CASSQVPGEEEQYF. CDR3 in DNA: TGCGCCAGCAGCCAAGTTCCCGGAGAGGAGGAGCAGTACTTC.

DNA for the CDR3: TGTGCCAGCAGTCGAACAGGGGGCATGTTAGGGAATGAGCAGTTCTTC. It encodes CASSRTGGMLGNEQFF. The chain employs TRBV6-6 and TRBJ2-1; TRBD1 agrees at 9 bases. The germline gives CDR1 MNHNY, CDR2 SVGAGI (reference sequence). This CDR3 has 16 residues. V shed 5 bases and J 7 bases; nucleotides not matched to a gene: 12.

The rearrangement uses TRBV5-1 and TRBJ1-3; 8 bases fit TRBD1. This CDR3 comprises 14 residues. Germline lookup yields CDR1 SGHRS and CDR2 YFSETQ. J was trimmed by 2 bases and V by 5 bases; bases with no gene match: 3. CDR3 DNA: TGCGCCAGCAGAACAGGGGGAACTGGAAACACCATATATTTT. This gives the protein CASRTGGTGNTIYF.

This chain connects TRBV19 to TRBJ2-7; 7 positions match TRBD2. This CDR3 contains 13 residues. Looked up from germline, CDR1 is LNHDA and CDR2 is SQIVND (reference sequence). Germline trimming cut 8 bases from V and 1 base from J; bases unmatched to any gene: 5. The CDR3 is CASGSGMSYEQYF. In DNA, the CDR3 is TGTGCCAGTGGAAGCGGGATGTCCTACGAGCAGTACTTC. The whole variable domain, remainder taken from reference TRBV19 and TRBJ2-7, is DGGITQSPKYLFRKEGQNVTLSCEQNLNHDAMYWYRQDPGQGLRLIYYSQIVNDFQKGDIAEGYSVSREKKESFPLTVTSAQKNPTAFYLCASGSGMSYEQYFGPGTRLTVT.

The chain carries TRBV29-1 and TRBJ1-4; 8 bases agree with TRBD1. This CDR3 comprises 14 residues. In germline, CDR1 is SQVTM, CDR2 ANQGSEA. Unmatched junction bases numbered 5, after V lost 6 bases and J lost 2 bases. The CDR3 sequence: CSVARDRTNEKLFF. DNA for the CDR3: TGCAGCGTCGCCCGGGACAGGACTAATGAAAAACTGTTTTTT. Full variable domain (rest looked up from reference TRBV29-1 and TRBJ1-4): SAVISQKPSRDICQRGTSLTIQCQVDSQVTMMFWYRQQPGQSLTLIATANQGSEATYESGFVIDKFPISRPNLTFSTLTVSNMSPEDSSIYLCSVARDRTNEKLFFGSGTQLSVL.

The chain combines TRBV19 with TRBJ1-2; D may be TRBD1 (5 bases). Germline V gene sequence: CDR1 LNHDA, CDR2 SQIVND (reference sequence). Between the trimmed V and J ends, which lost 10 bases and 4 bases, there was a span of 16 bases. The CDR3 totals 13 residues. The DNA for the CDR3 is TGTGCCATAGCATTGGGGCGCGGCTATGGCTACACCTTC. As protein: CAIALGRGYGYTF.

This clone was found a few times. The genes are TRBV7-2 and TRBJ1-6, with TRBD1 matching 7 bases. V shed 9 bases, J shed 1 base, and the junction held 3 bases outside the gene matches. Germline CDR1 SGHTA, CDR2 FQGNSA. CDR3 length: 14 amino acids. For the CDR3, the DNA is TGTGCCAGTAGGGACAGTTCCTATAATTCACCCCTCCACTTT. Its translation: CASRDSSYNSPLHF.

The genes are TRBV19 and TRBJ2-7; D is ambiguous. Germline V gene sequence: CDR1 LNHDA, CDR2 SQIVND (reference sequence). Deletions cut 3 bases from V and 2 bases from J, with 14 bases between. The CDR3 has 15 amino acids. DNA for the CDR3: TGTGCCAGTAGTATCAACTATGGTGCTACCTACGAGCAGTACTTC. Its translation: CASSINYGATYEQYF.

The gene calls are TRBV5-1 and TRBJ1-1, with a possible D match to TRBD1 (5 bases). The CDR3 is made up of 13 amino acids. Trimming removed 7 bases from V and 3 bases from J, with 13 bases in between. The germline gives CDR1 SGHRS, CDR2 YFSETQ. The CDR3 loop reads CASGRGFDTEAFF. The CDR3 DNA is TGCGCCAGCGGCCGGGGGTTTGACACTGAAGCTTTCTTT.

The CDR3 is CASSPLAGGLTEAFF. In DNA form, the CDR3 reads TGTGCCAGCAGTCCGCTGGCAGGGGGCCTCACTGAAGCTTTCTTT. The V and J genes are TRBV6-5 and TRBJ1-1; the match to TRBD1 covers 8 bases. This CDR3 has 15 amino acids. Germline assignment: CDR1 MNHEY and CDR2 SVGAGI. Trimming took 5 bases from V and 4 from J; bases not matched to a gene: 9.

This clone occurred once. V gene TRBV4-3 combines with J gene TRBJ1-6; 8 positions match TRBD1. The CDR3 extends over 16 amino acids. The V and J ends lost 9 bases and 7 bases, in that order; junction bases with no gene match: 14. Germline V CDR1 and CDR2: LGHNA, YSLEER. As DNA, the CDR3 is TGCGCCAGTAGAGACTCCTCAGGGGGCCGAAATTCACCCCTCCACTTT. Residues: CASRDSSGGRNSPLHF.

J is TRBJ2-3 and V is TRBV7-6; 7 bases align to TRBD2. CDR1 and CDR2 (germline): SGHVS, FNYEAQ. This CDR3 has 15 amino acids. V lost 3 bases to trimming and J lost 5 bases; unmatched junction nucleotides: 8. The DNA for the CDR3 is TGTGCCAGCAGCTTTGGCGGGAGCCCCCTAGATACGCAGTATTTT. Amino acids: CASSFGGSPLDTQYF.